This TCR beta chain appears in the sequencing data of a study of control samples from healthy donors and cancer patients. Here immunoSEQ multiplex PCR was the method, and the copy in TCRdb shows in-frame clones only, minus some. The sample includes under 130,000 clones, approximately 83% seen only once; the top ten take roughly an eighth. The TCR comes from a woman between 50 and 59 years old in good health. The source material was blood.

This chain's CDR3 is CASSTGGKNIQYF. DNA for the CDR3: TGTGCCAGTAGCACTGGGGGCAAAAACATTCAGTACTTC. The chain has TRBV19 and TRBJ2-4; D may be TRBD1 or TRBD2 (5 bases each). Germline lookup yields CDR1 LNHDA and CDR2 SQIVND (reference sequence). Trimming took 6 bases from V and 3 from J, leaving 9 bases between them. The CDR3 extends over 13 amino acids. Filled out from reference TRBV19 and TRBJ2-4, the complete variable domain reads DGGITQSPKYLFRKEGQNVTLSCEQNLNHDAMYWYRQDPGQGLRLIYYSQIVNDFQKGDIAEGYSVSREKKESFPLTVTSAQKNPTAFYLCASSTGGKNIQYFGAGTRLSVL.